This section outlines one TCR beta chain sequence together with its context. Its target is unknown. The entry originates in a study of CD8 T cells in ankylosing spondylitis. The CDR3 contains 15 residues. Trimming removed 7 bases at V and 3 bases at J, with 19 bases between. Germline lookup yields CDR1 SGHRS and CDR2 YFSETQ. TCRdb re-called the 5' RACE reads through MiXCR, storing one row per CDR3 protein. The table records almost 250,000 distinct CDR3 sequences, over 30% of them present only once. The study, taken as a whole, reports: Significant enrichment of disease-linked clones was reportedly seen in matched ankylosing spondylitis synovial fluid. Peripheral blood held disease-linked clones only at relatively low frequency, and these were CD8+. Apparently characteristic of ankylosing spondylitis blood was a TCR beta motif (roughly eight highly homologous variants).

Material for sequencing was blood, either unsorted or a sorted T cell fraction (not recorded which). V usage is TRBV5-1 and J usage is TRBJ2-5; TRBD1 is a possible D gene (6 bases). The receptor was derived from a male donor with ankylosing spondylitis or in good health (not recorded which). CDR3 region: CASGGQNIEEETQYF. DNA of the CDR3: TGCGCCAGCGGGGGACAAAATATAGAAGAAGAGACCCAGTACTTC.